These 27 T cell receptor beta chains share one sample of origin, sequenced in a study of OX40 agonist ivuxolimab in advanced cancers. Profiling relied on immunoSEQ multiplex PCR, and the TCRdb table lists in-frame clones only, not all of them. The sample records around 50,000 clones, approximately 84% being singletons. The sequenced sample was CD4+ or CD8+ T cells sorted from blood, obtained in a trial of the OX40 agonist ivuxolimab. Source of these receptors: an adult with an advanced solid tumor such as melanoma, head and neck, liver or kidney cancer.

The chain combines TRBV19 with TRBJ1-1; D uncertain. The CDR3 loop spans 15 amino acids. Deletions cut 1 base from V and 1 base from J, with 10 bases between. Germline-derived CDR1 and CDR2 are LNHDA and SQIVND (reference sequence). CDR3 region: CASSIVGVANTEAFF. The CDR3 DNA sequence: TGTGCCAGTAGTATAGTCGGGGTTGCGAACACTGAAGCTTTCTTT.

The chain links TRBV2 to TRBJ1-5; no definite D call. Trimming removed 5 bases at V and 1 base at J, with 6 bases between. Germline assignment: CDR1 SNHLY and CDR2 FYNNEI. This CDR3 has 13 residues. CDR3 sequence (DNA): TGTGCCAGCAGTACGGACAGCAATCAGCCCCAGCATTTT. This gives the protein CASSTDSNQPQHF.

The rearrangement links TRBV7-9 to TRBJ2-7; D might be TRBD1 or TRBD2, each matching 5 bases. Trimming cost V 5 bases and J 6 bases, with 23 bases left between them. The CDR3 has 16 amino acids. Germline V gene data show CDR1 as SEHNR and CDR2 as FQNEAQ (reference sequence). The CDR3 spells CASSRTTKGWGFEQYF. The CDR3 region has the DNA TGTGCCAGCAGCCGTACCACCAAGGGTTGGGGGTTCGAGCAGTACTTC.

In its sample, this clone was seen once. The V gene is TRBV6-1, the J gene TRBJ2-5; perhaps TRBD1 as D (6 bases). CDR3 length: 13 amino acids. The germline CDR1 and CDR2 sequences are MNHNS and SASEGT. The V end lost 2 bases, the J end lost 6 bases, and 10 bases lay between the germline ends. Written as DNA, the CDR3 is TGTGCCAGCAGTGAAACATGGGGGCAGACCCAGTACTTC. It codes for CASSETWGQTQYF.

The chain is built from TRBV14 and TRBJ2-3; tentative D call: TRBD2 (5 bases). The CDR3 sequence is 13 residues long. The germline V gene encodes CDR1 SGHDN and CDR2 FVKESK. Trimming took 3 bases from V and 6 from J, leaving 10 bases between them. CDR3 coding DNA: TGTGCCAGCAGCCACCAAAGGGAGGATACGCAGTATTTT. Translated: CASSHQREDTQYF.

The chain carries TRBV28 and TRBJ2-3; no firm D call. Trimming took off 2 bases at V and 2 bases at J, with 8 bases between the two ends. This CDR3 is built from 14 residues. Germline V gives CDR1 MDHEN, CDR2 SYDVKM. The CDR3 DNA follows: TGTGCCAGCAGTTTAGAACGGTACACAGATACGCAGTATTTT. Protein: CASSLERYTDTQYF.

This chain uses TRBV10-2 with TRBJ2-7; 8 bases line up with TRBD2. CDR1 and CDR2 from the germline V gene are WSHSY and SAAADI. The CDR3 covers 13 residues. V lost 5 bases and J lost 2; bases outside the gene matches: 2. The CDR3 nucleotides are TGCGCCAGCAGTAAAGCGGGAGCCTACGAGCAGTACTTC. Residues: CASSKAGAYEQYF.

The V gene is TRBV15, the J gene TRBJ2-7; D unclear. Germline CDR1 reads LNHNV; CDR2 reads YYDKDF (reference sequence). The CDR3 extends over 14 amino acids. Trimming cost V 1 base and J 0 bases, with 7 bases left between them. The CDR3 region is CATSRVSSSYEQYF. The DNA for the CDR3 is TGTGCCACCAGCAGAGTGAGCAGCTCCTACGAGCAGTACTTC. Full variable domain (rest looked up from reference TRBV15 and TRBJ2-7): DAMVIQNPRYQVTQFGKPVTLSCSQTLNHNVMYWYQQKSSQAPKLLFHYYDKDFNNEADTPDNFQSRRPNTSFCFLDIRSPGLGDTAMYLCATSRVSSSYEQYFGPGTRLTVT.

V is TRBV7-9 and J is TRBJ1-1; 7 bases are a match to TRBD1. The CDR3 covers 15 residues. Germline V CDR1 and CDR2: SEHNR, FQNEAQ (reference sequence). J lost 1 base, V lost 5 bases, and 7 bases had no gene match. CDR3 sequence (DNA): TGTGCCAGCAGCCCCCCAGGGGGGGGGAACACTGAAGCTTTCTTT. It encodes CASSPPGGGNTEAFF.

The rearrangement links TRBV4-3 to TRBJ2-2; 7 positions agree with TRBD2. The CDR3 runs to 16 residues. V was pared by 1 base and J by 6 bases, with 8 bases of the junction left unmatched. Germline V CDR1 and CDR2: LGHNA, YSLEER. CDR3 DNA sequence: TGCGCCAGCAGCCAAGTACGCGGGGGTAGCGCCGGGGAGCTGTTTTTT. Translating it yields CASSQVRGGSAGELFF.

This chain uses TRBV5-1 with TRBJ1-1; TRBD1 might be the D (6 bases). From germline, CDR1 is SGHRS and CDR2 YFSETQ. This CDR3 is built from 15 residues. V was shortened by 4 bases and J by 3 bases, with 16 bases between the two germline ends. The CDR3 loop is CASSPSPGADTEAFF. The DNA for the CDR3 is TGCGCCAGCAGCCCCAGTCCAGGGGCGGACACTGAAGCTTTCTTT. Supplemented by reference TRBV5-1 and TRBJ1-1, the full variable domain reads KAGVTQTPRYLIKTRGQQVTLSCSPISGHRSVSWYQQTPGQGLQFLFEYFSETQRNKGNFPGRFSGRQFSNSRSEMNVSTLELGDSALYLCASSPSPGADTEAFFGQGTRLTVV.

A few counts support this clone. The chain employs TRBV6-1 and TRBJ2-1, with D tentatively TRBD2 (6 bases). Germline CDR1 MNHNS, CDR2 SASEGT. V lost 1 base and J lost 3, with 7 bases in between. The CDR3 spans 14 residues. In nucleotides, the CDR3 is TGTGCCAGCAGTGAAGTGGGACTCTACAATGAGCAGTTCTTC. It yields the protein CASSEVGLYNEQFF.

V and J are TRBV5-4 and TRBJ2-7; D possibly corresponds to TRBD1 (6 bases). This CDR3 region has 14 residues. Between the trimmed V and J ends, which lost 3 bases and 6 bases, there was a span of 16 bases. CDR1 is SGHNT and CDR2 is YYREEE in the germline V gene (reference sequence). In nucleotides, the CDR3 is TGTGCCAGCAGCTGGGGGCTGGTGACTCCCGAGCAGTACTTC. It codes for CASSWGLVTPEQYF.

The J gene is TRBJ1-1, the V gene TRBV19; D is undetermined. Germline V gene sequence: CDR1 LNHDA, CDR2 SQIVND (reference sequence). The V and J ends lost 1 base and 1 base respectively, with 10 bases between them. This CDR3 region has 15 residues. CDR3 protein: CASSIASGRNTEAFF. CDR3 nucleotides: TGTGCCAGTAGTATAGCGTCGGGAAGGAACACTGAAGCTTTCTTT.

This clone was observed once. The chain couples TRBV2 to TRBJ1-1; 7 bases agree with TRBD1. V shed 3 bases and J 2 bases; nucleotides not matched to a gene: 3. From germline, CDR1 is SNHLY and CDR2 FYNNEI. This CDR3 is 14 amino acids long. The CDR3 is CASSEGQINTEAFF. The CDR3 DNA is TGTGCCAGCAGTGAGGGACAGATAAACACTGAAGCTTTCTTT.

This chain joins TRBV5-4 and TRBJ2-2, with D unresolved. The CDR3 loop spans 15 amino acids. Germline assignment: CDR1 SGHNT and CDR2 YYREEE (reference sequence). The V end was cut by 2 bases, the J end by 2 bases, with 10 bases between. The CDR3 loop is CASSLTDLNTGELFF. The CDR3 DNA reads TGTGCCAGCAGCTTAACTGACCTCAACACCGGGGAGCTGTTTTTT.

The genes are TRBV30 and TRBJ2-3; 9 bases agree with TRBD1. The CDR3 runs to 16 residues. CDR1 and CDR2 (germline): GTSNPN, SVGIG (reference sequence). J gave up 3 bases and V 7 bases, and 14 bases lay outside the gene matches. The CDR3 protein is CAFWGGQGRWTDTQYF. CDR3 in DNA: TGTGCCTTTTGGGGCGGACAGGGGCGTTGGACAGATACGCAGTATTTT.

This chain links TRBV6-5 with TRBJ2-2; maybe TRBD1 (5 bases). Germline values: CDR1 MNHEY, CDR2 SVGAGI. V was cut by 6 bases and J by 2 bases, with 10 bases left in between. The CDR3 loop spans 14 amino acids. CDR3 nucleotides: TGTGCCAGCAGGAGACAGACCAACACCGGGGAGCTGTTTTTT. The encoded protein is CASRRQTNTGELFF.

V and J are TRBV5-1 and TRBJ1-1; 10 bases match TRBD1. CDR1 is SGHRS, CDR2 YFSETQ, per germline. The CDR3 covers 14 residues. Trimming took 3 bases from V and 4 from J; bases not matched to a gene: 3. CDR3 amino acids: CASSSGTGATEAFF. The CDR3 DNA reads as TGCGCCAGCAGCTCGGGGACAGGGGCCACTGAAGCTTTCTTT.

This clone has just a few counts. The J gene is TRBJ1-5, the V gene TRBV2, with TRBD1 matching 7 bases. V trimming: 6 bases; J trimming: 0 bases; junction bases outside the gene matches: 17. The germline V gene encodes CDR1 SNHLY and CDR2 FYNNEI. The CDR3 extends over 19 amino acids. CDR3 loop: CASRHSSRDSRYSNQPQHF. Written as DNA, the CDR3 is TGTGCCAGCAGACATAGTTCCCGGGACAGCCGTTATAGCAATCAGCCCCAGCATTTT.

The chain recombines TRBV7-9 with TRBJ2-7; a possible D gene is TRBD2 (5 bases). V lost 6 bases and J lost 4, with 19 bases in between. This CDR3 has 15 residues. CDR1 and CDR2 (germline): SEHNR, FQNEAQ (reference sequence). The CDR3 coding sequence is TGTGCCAGCAGGGCCAACCGGGCGCCGGGATACGAGCAGTACTTC. Protein: CASRANRAPGYEQYF.

The chain couples TRBV5-1 to TRBJ1-1, with 8 bases lining up with TRBD1. The germline V gene encodes CDR1 SGHRS and CDR2 YFSETQ. V gave up 3 bases and J gave up 0 bases; unmatched junction bases: 10. The CDR3 is 17 amino acids. The CDR3 here is CASSSPRTGTMNTEAFF. CDR3 nucleotides: TGCGCCAGCAGCTCCCCCAGGACAGGGACCATGAACACTGAAGCTTTCTTT.

The V and J genes are TRBV5-1 and TRBJ2-7, with a tentative D call TRBD2 (5 bases). The CDR3 contains 16 residues. Germline loops: CDR1 SGHRS, CDR2 YFSETQ. The V end lost 4 bases, the J end lost 2 bases, and 19 bases lay between the germline ends. The CDR3 sequence: CASSTAPSSGPYEQYF. The DNA for the CDR3 is TGCGCCAGCAGCACGGCCCCCTCGAGCGGACCCTACGAGCAGTACTTC. The full variable domain, its missing parts supplied by reference TRBV5-1 and TRBJ2-7, is KAGVTQTPRYLIKTRGQQVTLSCSPISGHRSVSWYQQTPGQGLQFLFEYFSETQRNKGNFPGRFSGRQFSNSRSEMNVSTLELGDSALYLCASSTAPSSGPYEQYFGPGTRLTVT.

The CDR3 DNA reads TGTGCCAGCACCCGAGACAGAGACTCTGGAAACACCATATATTTT. Protein sequence: CASTRDRDSGNTIYF. The chain couples TRBV5-8 to TRBJ1-3; maybe TRBD1 (5 bases). Trimming removed 6 bases from V and 0 bases from J, with 13 bases in between. Germline V gives CDR1 SGHTS, CDR2 YDEGEE. The CDR3 runs 15 residues. Combining the CDR3 with reference TRBV5-8 and TRBJ1-3 gives the whole variable domain EAGVTQSPTHLIKTRGQQATLRCSPISGHTSVYWYQQALGLGLQFLLWYDEGEERNRGNFPPRFSGRQFPNYSSELNVNALELEDSALYLCASTRDRDSGNTIYFGEGSWLTVV.

This sequence joins TRBV5-1 and TRBJ2-3; D call uncertain. Germline V gene data show CDR1 as SGHRS and CDR2 as YFSETQ. The V gene lost 1 base and the J gene lost 4 bases, with 19 bases spanning the gap. The CDR3 consists of 17 residues. The chain's CDR3 is CASSLNSPSARADTQYF. The CDR3 coding sequence is TGCGCCAGCAGCTTGAACAGCCCCTCAGCACGGGCAGATACGCAGTATTTT.

This chain uses TRBV6-5 with TRBJ2-5; perhaps TRBD2 as D (5 bases). Per germline, CDR1 MNHEY and CDR2 SVGAGI. There are 14 residues in the CDR3. The V end lost 0 bases, the J end lost 5 bases, and 10 bases lay between the germline ends. CDR3 sequence: CASSYSRAPETQYF. The CDR3 region has the DNA TGTGCCAGCAGTTACTCGAGGGCACCGGAGACCCAGTACTTC.

This clone was counted a few times. V is TRBV28 and J is TRBJ1-2; no definite D call. V was clipped by 1 base and J by 3 bases, with 12 bases between them. The CDR3 is 15 amino acids. Germline assignment: CDR1 MDHEN and CDR2 SYDVKM. This chain's CDR3 is CASSLSGGSDYGYTF. The CDR3 DNA reads TGTGCCAGCAGTTTATCAGGCGGTAGTGACTATGGCTACACCTTC.